The 22 T cell receptor beta chains reported below all come from one sample, sequenced in a study of CD4 T cells in relation to SARS-CoV-2 and coronaviruses. Unexposed donor CD4+ T cells date from about 2011-2019, before the COVID-19 pandemic. Only in-frame clones appear in the TCRdb table, and some are missing; sequencing was by immunoSEQ multiplex PCR. The data contain about 68,000 clones, more than 85% of them singletons. The sequencing input was naive CD4+ T cells from PBMCs. Subset of the sample: naive CD4+ T cells isolated by negative enrichment. These receptors were obtained from a human donor in good health.

The V call is TRBV7-9, the J call TRBJ2-7; 7 positions agree with TRBD2. This CDR3 comprises 12 residues. V was clipped by 5 bases and J by 11 bases; unmatched bases: 9. The germline V gene has CDR1 SEHNR and CDR2 FQNEAQ (reference sequence). CDR3 amino acids: CASSRGEGGEYF. DNA of the CDR3: TGTGCCAGCAGCCGTGGGGAGGGTGGGGAGTACTTC.

This sequence joins TRBV19 and TRBJ1-3, with D tentatively TRBD1 (6 bases). Germline-derived CDR1 and CDR2 are LNHDA and SQIVND (reference sequence). The V gene lost 6 bases and the J gene lost 0 bases, with 12 bases spanning the gap. CDR3 length: 15 residues. CDR3 protein: CASRPSTGSGNTIYF. In DNA, the CDR3 is TGTGCCAGTAGGCCCTCGACAGGCTCTGGAAACACCATATATTTT.

The chain couples TRBV2 to TRBJ1-2; 7 bases map to TRBD1. CDR1 is SNHLY and CDR2 is FYNNEI in the germline V gene. This CDR3 has 16 residues. V lost 7 bases to trimming and J lost 6 bases; unmatched junction nucleotides: 17. The CDR3 DNA reads as TGTGCCAGCACCCCGTCCGGGACAGTGATGACTAATGGCTACACCTTC. This codes for CASTPSGTVMTNGYTF. Looking up the rest from reference TRBV2 and TRBJ1-2 gives the full variable domain: EPEVTQTPSHQVTQMGQEVILRCVPISNHLYFYWYRQILGQKVEFLVSFYNNEISEKSEIFDDQFSVERPDGSNFTLKIRSTKLEDSAMYFCASTPSGTVMTNGYTFGSGTRLTVV.

The chain joins TRBV19 to TRBJ2-1, with 9 bases identical to TRBD1. CDR3 length equals 14 residues. The V gene's germline CDR1 is LNHDA and CDR2 SQIVND (reference sequence). The V and J ends lost 6 bases and 0 bases, in that order; junction bases with no gene match: 0. The CDR3 sequence: CASRDRGSYNEQFF. CDR3 in DNA: TGTGCCAGTAGGGACAGGGGCTCCTACAATGAGCAGTTCTTC.

The chain is built from TRBV19 and TRBJ2-5, with D possibly being TRBD1 (6 bases). The CDR3 sequence is 13 residues long. Trimming stripped 7 bases from V and 5 bases from J, with 14 bases between. The germline gives CDR1 LNHDA, CDR2 SQIVND (reference sequence). CDR3 region: CASNLQGSETQYF. CDR3 bases: TGTGCCAGTAATTTACAGGGCAGCGAGACCCAGTACTTC.

The chain has TRBV9 and TRBJ2-3, with D tentatively TRBD1 (5 bases). Germline CDR1 SGDLS, CDR2 YYNGEE. Trimming pared 3 bases from V and 5 bases from J, leaving 10 bases between. The CDR3 sequence is 13 residues long. CDR3 in DNA: TGTGCCAGCAGCGCAGGTCAGGGAGATACGCAGTATTTT. Translating it yields CASSAGQGDTQYF.

This clone has only one observation. The gene calls are TRBV7-7 and TRBJ2-3; 7 nucleotides line up with TRBD1. The CDR3 totals 14 residues. Germline V gene sequence: CDR1 SSHAT, CDR2 FNYEAQ (reference sequence). Trimming took 4 bases from V and 4 from J; bases not matched to a gene: 5. CDR3 in DNA: TGTGCCAGCAGCTCCGGGACAGACGCAGATACGCAGTATTTT. Protein sequence: CASSSGTDADTQYF.

This clone was detected once. This chain joins TRBV18 and TRBJ2-1; no clear D gene. The germline V and J ends were trimmed by 1 base and 4 bases, with 5 bases remaining between them. In germline, CDR1 is KGHSH, CDR2 LQKENI. The CDR3 spans 13 residues. The CDR3 sequence is CASSPQGYNEQFF. CDR3 bases: TGTGCCAGCTCACCACAGGGTTACAATGAGCAGTTCTTC. Supplemented by reference TRBV18 and TRBJ2-1, the full variable domain reads NAGVMQNPRHLVRRRGQEARLRCSPMKGHSHVYWYRQLPEEGLKFMVYLQKENIIDESGMPKERFSAEFPKEGPSILRIQQVVRGDSAAYFCASSPQGYNEQFFGPGTRLTVL.

This clone was found a few times. Other DNA sequences of this sample code for an identical CDR3. The chain joins TRBV28 to TRBJ1-2; no definite D call. The CDR3 totals 11 residues. Trimming took 4 bases from V and 2 from J, leaving 2 bases between them. In germline, CDR1 is MDHEN, CDR2 SYDVKM. The CDR3 region is CASSSNYGYTF. The DNA of the CDR3 is TGTGCCAGCAGTTCCAACTATGGCTACACCTTC.

V and J are TRBV28 and TRBJ1-5; TRBD1 might be the D (6 bases). Deletions cut 1 base from V and 10 bases from J, with 14 bases between. CDR1 is MDHEN and CDR2 is SYDVKM in the germline V gene. The CDR3 runs 14 residues. The CDR3 coding sequence is TGTGCCAGCAGTTTATCTTTCAGGGGAGGCCCCCAGCATTTT. Translated, it gives CASSLSFRGGPQHF. Based on the CDR3 plus reference TRBV28 and TRBJ1-5, the full variable domain is DVKVTQSSRYLVKRTGEKVFLECVQDMDHENMFWYRQDPGLGLRLIYFSYDVKMKEKGDIPEGYSVSREKKERFSLILESASTNQTSMYLCASSLSFRGGPQHFGDGTRLSIL.

This clone showed up just once. This rearrangement joins TRBV7-9 to TRBJ2-3; maybe TRBD2 (5 bases). The CDR3 extends over 16 amino acids. Trimming pared 5 bases from V and 2 bases from J, leaving 17 bases between. CDR1 and CDR2 (germline): SEHNR, FQNEAQ (reference sequence). The CDR3 spells CASSPTGSGYTDTQYF. CDR3 sequence (DNA): TGTGCCAGCAGCCCCACCGGGTCGGGGTACACAGATACGCAGTATTTT.

The rearrangement links TRBV13 to TRBJ1-1; D gene uncertain. Trimming took 5 bases from V and 3 from J, leaving 4 bases between them. Looked up from germline, CDR1 is PRHDT and CDR2 is FYEKMQ (reference sequence). The CDR3 has 11 residues. The DNA of the CDR3 is TGTGCCAGCAGCCCGGACACTGAAGCTTTCTTT. Its protein is CASSPDTEAFF.

This clone was observed once. CDR3 bases: TGTGCCAGCAGCCGTAATTCGAACTATGGCTACACCTTC. Residues: CASSRNSNYGYTF. The genes are TRBV6-2 or TRBV6-3 and TRBJ1-2, with D hard to call. Trimming shortened V by 6 bases and J by 2 bases, and 10 bases separated the two germline ends. CDR1 is MNHEY, CDR2 SVGEGT, per germline. The CDR3 sequence is 13 residues long.

The chain is built from TRBV28 and TRBJ2-7; the D gene is possibly TRBD2 (7 bases). The CDR3 totals 19 residues. CDR1 and CDR2 (germline): MDHEN, SYDVKM. Trimming pared 5 bases from V and 7 bases from J, leaving 33 bases between. The CDR3, as DNA: TGTGCCAGCAGTCCCCCTAGCGGCCGGAGCCGTAGGGGGGTGCGGGAGCAGTACTTC. Translation gives CASSPPSGRSRRGVREQYF. Full variable domain (rest looked up from reference TRBV28 and TRBJ2-7): DVKVTQSSRYLVKRTGEKVFLECVQDMDHENMFWYRQDPGLGLRLIYFSYDVKMKEKGDIPEGYSVSREKKERFSLILESASTNQTSMYLCASSPPSGRSRRGVREQYFGPGTRLTVT.

The rearrangement links TRBV6-1 to TRBJ2-5; no clear D gene. Trimming stripped 1 base from V and 2 bases from J, with 23 bases between. This CDR3 has 19 residues. Germline V gene sequence: CDR1 MNHNS, CDR2 SASEGT. This CDR3 reads CASSEGKVLGGLRQETQYF. CDR3 bases: TGTGCCAGCAGTGAAGGAAAAGTCCTCGGCGGTCTGCGACAAGAGACCCAGTACTTC.

This clone was observed once. The chain employs TRBV5-1 and TRBJ2-1, with TRBD1 matching over 11 bases. This CDR3 is built from 14 residues. Per the germline V gene, CDR1 is SGHRS and CDR2 is YFSETQ. The J segment lost 7 bases and the V segment lost 2 bases, leaving 2 bases of the junction unmatched. CDR3 coding DNA: TGCGCCAGCAGCTTAGGGACAGGGGGAAATGAGCAGTTCTTC. Translating gives CASSLGTGGNEQFF.

The CDR3 nucleotides are TGTGCCAGCAAGTCAGGCTCCAATCAGCCCCAGCATTTT. This codes for CASKSGSNQPQHF. V is TRBV12-3 or TRBV12-4 and J is TRBJ1-5; D gene unclear. The ends were cut back, 7 bases at V and 3 bases at J, with 10 bases in the middle. There are 13 residues in the CDR3.

The chain links TRBV5-6 to TRBJ2-7, with D possibly being TRBD1 (6 bases). The germline V gene has CDR1 SGHDT and CDR2 YYEEEE. CDR3 length equals 13 residues. V was trimmed by 4 bases and J by 3 bases, leaving 11 bases between them. CDR3 amino acids: CASSRQDFYEQYF. For the CDR3, the DNA is TGTGCCAGCAGCAGACAGGACTTCTACGAGCAGTACTTC.

The rearrangement links TRBV6-5 to TRBJ1-1; 9 nucleotides match TRBD1. The J segment lost 11 bases and the V segment lost 6 bases, leaving 10 bases of the junction unmatched. The CDR3 extends over 13 amino acids. Germline V CDR1 and CDR2: MNHEY, SVGAGI. The CDR3 coding sequence is TGTGCCAGCAGCCTCCGGGACAGGGTTAGGGCTTTCTTT. As protein: CASSLRDRVRAFF.

The rearrangement uses TRBV19 and TRBJ1-5; D is possibly TRBD1 (5 bases). The CDR3 has 15 amino acids. Germline CDR1 is LNHDA and CDR2 is SQIVND (reference sequence). The V end was cut by 10 bases, the J end by 0 bases, with 16 bases between. The CDR3 protein is CATQDRAHSNQPQHF. In DNA, the CDR3 is TGTGCCACTCAAGACAGAGCACATAGCAATCAGCCCCAGCATTTT. The full variable domain, its missing parts supplied by reference TRBV19 and TRBJ1-5, is DGGITQSPKYLFRKEGQNVTLSCEQNLNHDAMYWYRQDPGQGLRLIYYSQIVNDFQKGDIAEGYSVSREKKESFPLTVTSAQKNPTAFYLCATQDRAHSNQPQHFGDGTRLSIL.

This clone was seen only once. The V call is TRBV28, the J call TRBJ2-2, with 9 bases fitting TRBD1. This CDR3 comprises 16 residues. V shed 5 bases, J shed 5 bases, and the junction held 9 bases outside the gene matches. Germline V gene lookup returns CDR1 MDHEN and CDR2 SYDVKM. This chain's CDR3 is CASSARTGVFTGELFF. The CDR3 DNA sequence: TGTGCCAGCAGTGCACGGACAGGGGTTTTTACCGGGGAGCTGTTTTTT.

The chain combines TRBV7-3 with TRBJ2-6, with 7 bases that match TRBD1. The germline CDR1 and CDR2 sequences are SGHTA and FQGTGA. The CDR3 has 18 residues. Losses at the gene ends were 5 bases for V and 0 bases for J; bases not matched to a gene: 10. Here the CDR3 DNA reads TGTGCCAGCAGCAAAGCAGGACAGGCCGACTCTGGGGCCAACGTCCTGACTTTC. Residues: CASSKAGQADSGANVLTF.